This TCR beta chain was recorded in a study of blood T cells in healthy people across ages (dated by TCRdb to 2014 to 2015). Looking at the study overall: In model experiments, template switching captured roughly one uniquely barcoded TCR beta cDNA molecule for every two T cells. To track age-related changes in TCR beta repertoire diversity, the study relied on deep sequencing normalized with unique cDNA molecular identifiers. For two donors (one aged 18 to 29 and one aged 80 or older), the study analyzed two additional independent replicas of 1 million unique cDNA reads from the same blood draw. The donors were divided into four age groups: young (average approximately 15 years), middle-aged (about 40), aged (about 56) and long-lived (roughly 86). To avoid experimental bias, donors of different ages were randomly spread across the sequencing lanes.

The study at large found these results: Compared with the aged group, more naive CD4+ T cells, fewer expanded clones and increased TCR diversity were shown by the long-lived group, suggesting age selection. Because profiling used bulk unsorted PBMCs, naive and antigen-experienced compartments could not be compared conclusively. Observed TCR beta diversity correlated strongly with the percentage of naive T cells measured by flow cytometry. As age increased, observed TCR beta diversity per million T cells dropped in a roughly linear way, and a significant reduction was already evident by age roughly 36. Total diversity estimates from one million sequenced T cells were considered lower bounds and underestimates. Because donor CMV infection status was unknown, age-related changes in expanded clonotypes were potentially confounded.

Of note for this clonotype: The antigen this receptor binds is unknown. Per-base quality was not reported, and no clone a single base away is much larger than it.

Donors were around 37 systemically healthy Caucasian individuals from Russia aged roughly 6 to 95 years. Ten milliliters of peripheral blood were drawn from each donor into EDTA-treated Vacutainer tubes. Ficoll-Paque density-gradient centrifugation was used to isolate PBMCs, with at least 7 million obtained per sample. Trizol reagent was used to extract total RNA from the PBMCs, yielding at least 5 micrograms per sample. For every donor, an aliquot of PBMCs went through flow cytometry to measure the percentages of naive CD45RAhigh/CD27high T cells. The receptor library was made with 5' RACE. The data were produced on an Illumina HiSeq 2500. A second PCR of about 6 to 11 cycles was performed with a sample-barcoded 5' primer and a J-beta primer mix. A unique molecular identifier was introduced onto each TCR beta cDNA molecule by a template-switch 5' adaptor carrying 12 random nucleotides. Each sample yielded at least 2.5 million CDR3-containing paired-end reads. First-strand cDNA was synthesized from all RNA with the Mint cDNA synthesis kit, primed by a TRBC-specific oligonucleotide. After uracil-DNA glycosylase treatment, a first 18-cycle PCR used universal primers M1SS and BC2_uni_R on all cDNA. Per the source publication's procedure: For normalization, 1 million high-quality reads were randomly selected from each sample, with every read carrying a distinct molecular identifier. Instead of being binned into consensus sequences, reads with shared molecular identifiers were discarded. CDR3 identification, clonotype clustering and error correction used MiTCR with a Q25 quality threshold and the strictest error-elimination algorithm. Lower-bound total TCR beta diversity was estimated with a nonparametric unseen species model using Euler transformation. In-frame beta chains were kept once TCRdb had trimmed the public reads at Q25 with fastp and called clones with MiXCR. Records with the same CDR3 protein are collapsed into one entry carrying the most frequent genes and DNA. None of the V and J calls come from the authors' own analysis; TCRdb made them. This sample holds about 1,500,000 distinct CDR3 sequences; around two fifths were observed only once. Roughly 7.7% of the sample goes to the ten largest clones.

Including the terminal cysteine and phenylalanine, the CDR3 comprises 14 residues. The read is trimmed to its CDR3 DNA, 42 bases read in frame from base 1. CDR1 and CDR2 (MDHEN, SYDVKM) derive from the germline V gene. Compared with germline, V lacks 4 bases and J lacks 4 bases; bases without a gene match: 7. The material sequenced was blood. The sequence was obtained from a woman between 18 and 29 years old in good health. The sequence joins TRBV28 to TRBJ2-7, with 7 middle bases fitting TRBD1. Here is the DNA: TGTGCCAGCAGTTCTTATTACAGGGGTTACGAGCAGTACTTC. It encodes CASSSYYRGYEQYF.